Listed below are T cell receptor beta chains from one sample, sequenced in a study of CD8 T cells in Susac syndrome. TCRdb analysed the immunoSEQ multiplex PCR reads with MiXCR anew, one entry per CDR3 protein. The table shows around 170,000 distinct CDR3 sequences, with roughly 95% occurring only once. The specimen sequenced was CD8+ T cells from PBMCs. The origin of the receptors is a human donor with multiple sclerosis. CDR3s include the opening cysteine and the closing phenylalanine or tryptophan. A D gene is named only where the DNA matches it firmly. Not every row has a clone size; where given, it reads once, few, many or a size class.

>TRBJ1-5|TRBV4-2|-|-
TGTGCCAGCAGCCAAGAGGGGGGTAGCAATCAGCCCCAGCATTTT
CASSQEGGSNQPQHF
>TRBJ2-1|TRBV19|TRBD1|-
TGTGCCAGTAGTATCTGGGGCAGGGGGCCCAATGAGCAGTTCTTC
CASSIWGRGPNEQFF
>TRBJ1-1|TRBV12-3/TRBV12-4|-|-
TGTGCCAGCAGCTCGACAGGTTTGAACACTGAAGCTTTCTTT
CASSSTGLNTEAFF
>TRBJ1-2|TRBV29-1|-|-
TGCAGCGCCCTGATAGGAGCTAACTATGGCTACACCTTC
CSALIGANYGYTF
>TRBJ2-7|TRBV28|-|-
TGTGCCAGCAGTTTAGGGACGGGGGTCTTCACCTACGAGCAGTACTTC
CASSLGTGVFTYEQYF
>TRBJ2-7|TRBV3-1|-|-
TGTGCCAGCAGCCAAGATATGTCGGGGATATACTACGAGCAGTACTTC
CASSQDMSGIYYEQYF
>TRBJ2-7|TRBV11-2|TRBD1|-
TGTGCCAGCAGCTTAGCTGTGACAGGGGACTACGAGCAGTACTTC
CASSLAVTGDYEQYF
>TRBJ1-2|TRBV12-5|-|once
TGTGCTAGTGGTTTGGTACAATTACAGTCAGGCTACACCTTC
CASGLVQLQSGYTF
>TRBJ1-1|TRBV24-1|-|-
TGTGCCACCAGTAAGGCCTTGAACACTGAAGCTTTCTTT
CATSKALNTEAFF
>TRBJ2-1|TRBV7-2|-|-
TGTGCCAGCAGCCTCAAGACGGGACAATTATACAATGAGCAGTTCTTC
CASSLKTGQLYNEQFF
>TRBJ1-2|TRBV5-6|-|-
TGTGCCAGCAGAGGTTCGGATCCCGCACGCCGAGGCTACACCTTC
CASRGSDPARRGYTF
>TRBJ1-2|TRBV20-1|-|-
TGCAGTGCTATCGACAGAGCAAAATACTATGGCTACACCTTC
CSAIDRAKYYGYTF
>TRBJ1-2|TRBV27|-|-
TGTGCCAGCAGCTTTGGGTTTGGACAAGCAAGAACCTATGGCTACACCTTC
CASSFGFGQARTYGYTF
>TRBJ2-2|TRBV4-1|TRBD1|once
TGCGCCAGCAGCCAAGTCCAGGGGGCTGGGTCCGGGGAGCTGTTTTTT
CASSQVQGAGSGELFF
>TRBJ2-1|TRBV12-3/TRBV12-4|TRBD1|few
TGTGCCAGCAGTCCCCCGGGACAGGGCTACAATGAGCAGTTCTTC
CASSPPGQGYNEQFF
>TRBJ1-6|TRBV27|-|-
TGTGCCAGCAGGGAGAGGGACACCGCCTATAATTCACCCCTCCACTTT
CASRERDTAYNSPLHF
>TRBJ2-6|TRBV7-3|-|-
TGTGCCAGCAGCCAGAAAGAGATGTCGGGGACTGGGGCCAACGTCCTGACTTTC
CASSQKEMSGTGANVLTF
>TRBJ1-2|TRBV29-1|-|-
TGCAGCGTTGATTGGGAGAGCGCTAACTATGGCTACACCTTC
CSVDWESANYGYTF
>TRBJ2-7|TRBV27|TRBD2|-
TGTGCCAGCAGTTTTGCTAGCGGGACTGAAGAGCAGTACTTC
CASSFASGTEEQYF
>TRBJ2-7|TRBV11-2|-|once
TGTGCCAGCAGCCCCCCTACCCCGGGACCCGCCTCCTACGAGCAGTACTTC
CASSPPTPGPASYEQYF
>TRBJ2-1|TRBV23-1|-|once
TGCGCCAGCAGTCAATGTCTTTTGGGCAGGGGCGCCTACAATGAGCAGTTCTTC
CASSQCLLGRGAYNEQFF
>TRBJ1-3|TRBV14|-|-
TGTGCCAGCAGCCAAGATTGGGGGCTCCCTGGAAACACCATATATTTT
CASSQDWGLPGNTIYF
>TRBJ2-1|TRBV20-1|TRBD2|-
TGCAGTGCTAGAGACATAAAGGGACTATTTCAGTGGTTCTTC
CSARDIKGLFQWFF
>TRBJ2-1|TRBV12-5|-|-
TGTGCTAGTGAACCGGGATCATTCAATGAGCAGTTCTTC
CASEPGSFNEQFF
>TRBJ2-5|TRBV29-1|TRBD1|-
TGCAGCGTCGGATGGGACAGGCTATCTGAGACCCAGTACTTC
CSVGWDRLSETQYF
>TRBJ2-7|TRBV20-1|-|-
TGCAGTGCTAGAAGGTCAGGACACGAGCAGTACTTC
CSARRSGHEQYF
>TRBJ2-5|TRBV20-1|TRBD2|-
TGCAGTGTCGACCTGGGGGGGGAGACCCAGTACTTC
CSVDLGGETQYF
>TRBJ2-7|TRBV11-3|TRBD2|-
TGTGCCAGCAGCGAAAACGCGGGGGTCGAGCAGTACTTC
CASSENAGVEQYF
>TRBJ2-7|TRBV9|TRBD2|once
TGTGCCAGCAGCGGAGGATTTAGCGGGAGGTTTGACGAGCAGTACTTC
CASSGGFSGRFDEQYF
>TRBJ1-6|TRBV7-8|-|-
TGTGCCAGCAGCCCGAACCAGGCGGATCCAGAATCACCCCTCCACTTT
CASSPNQADPESPLHF
>TRBJ2-7|TRBV29-1|-|-
TGCAGCGTTGAAGTGTGGCCCGACCTCGGCGAGCAGTACTTC
CSVEVWPDLGEQYF
>TRBJ2-7|TRBV6-6|-|-
TGTGCCAGCAGTTACTCGAACCCCTACGAGCAGTACTTC
CASSYSNPYEQYF
>TRBJ1-5|TRBV7-9|-|few
TGTGCCAGCAGCTTAGACGAAGGGGGCAATCAGCCCCAGCATTTT
CASSLDEGGNQPQHF
>TRBJ1-1|TRBV7-9|-|-
TGTGCCAGCAGGGAAATGAACACTGAAGCTTTCTTT
CASREMNTEAFF
>TRBJ2-1|TRBV3-1|TRBD2|-
TGTGCCAGCAGCCAAGATTGGCTAGCGGGAGTTTTGTACAATGAGCAGTTCTTC
CASSQDWLAGVLYNEQFF
>TRBJ2-7|TRBV27|-|once
TGTGCCAGCAGCAGGGACATCAGCCCGTACGAGCAGTACTTC
CASSRDISPYEQYF
>TRBJ1-5|TRBV20-1|-|-
TGCAGTGCTTGGACTGAGATCAATCAGCCCCAGCATTTT
CSAWTEINQPQHF
>TRBJ1-1|TRBV12-3/TRBV12-4|TRBD1|-
TGTGCCAGCAACCCGGGACAGGGAATGAACACTGAAGCTTTCTTT
CASNPGQGMNTEAFF
>TRBJ1-2|TRBV28|-|-
TGTGCCAGCAGTCTTCCCCCCCGTGGCTACACCTTC
CASSLPPRGYTF
>TRBJ2-2|TRBV27|TRBD2|-
TGTGCCAGCAGCGGTAGCGGGAGTGGCACCGGGGAGCTGTTTTTT
CASSGSGSGTGELFF
>TRBJ2-7|TRBV5-1|-|-
TGCGCCAGCAGCTTGGGGGCAGGGACCTACGAGCAGTACTTC
CASSLGAGTYEQYF
>TRBJ2-7|TRBV6-1|TRBD1|few
TGTGCCAGCAGTGAATCCAGGGGGCTTTACGAGCAGTACTTC
CASSESRGLYEQYF
>TRBJ2-7|TRBV12-3/TRBV12-4|-|few
TGTGCCAGCAGTTCAATAGCCTACGAGCAGTACTTC
CASSSIAYEQYF
>TRBJ2-2|TRBV29-1|-|once
TGCAGCGTTGTTCCAGGGGAGGGATTGGGCACCGGGGAGCTGTTTTTT
CSVVPGEGLGTGELFF
>TRBJ1-5|TRBV9|-|-
TGTGCCAGCAGCCCGGACGGTGGCAATCAGCCCCAGCATTTT
CASSPDGGNQPQHF
>TRBJ1-6|TRBV7-9|-|-
TGTGCCAGCAGACGCCGGGACATGGGCTATTCACCCCTCCACTTT
CASRRRDMGYSPLHF
>TRBJ1-2|TRBV19|-|-
TGTGCCAGTAGTGCTGGATCCGGGACGGACATTAACTATTTTGACTACACCTTC
CASSAGSGTDINYFDYTF
>TRBJ2-1|TRBV29-1|-|-
TGCAGCGTTCTCGGAGGGGTCGGGCAGTTCTTC
CSVLGGVGQFF
>TRBJ2-5|TRBV6-6|-|-
TGTGCCAGCAGCATCGGTGCCCTCCACCAAGAGACCCAGTACTTC
CASSIGALHQETQYF
>TRBJ1-1|TRBV6-5|-|-
TGTGCCAGCAGTTACGTATCAATGGGGGACACTGAAGCTTTCTTT
CASSYVSMGDTEAFF